This entry lists 2 T cell receptor beta chains sequenced from one sample in a study of shared clonotypes between healthy human individuals. Sequencing used immunoSEQ multiplex PCR; TCRdb keeps in-frame clones, though not all of them. The table has 2 million to 2.5 million clones, 90% to 96% seen once. Sequenced sample: naive CD4+ T cells sorted from blood. Sample subset: CD45RA+ positively selected. These TCRs come from a man between 18 and 35 years old in good health.

Comment on this clone: The junction and the germline gene differ at one end; a read error may be behind it. The chain employs TRBV19 and TRBJ2-2; 11 bases are a match to TRBD1. Germline V gene lookup returns CDR1 LNHDA and CDR2 SQIVND (reference sequence). The CDR3 loop spans 16 amino acids. CDR3: CASMDRGLTNTGELFF. Written as DNA, the CDR3 is TGTGCTAGTATGGACAGGGGGCTAACAAACACCGGGGAGCTGTTTTTT. The full variable domain, in which reference TRBV19 and TRBJ2-2 provide the parts outside the CDR3, is DGGITQSPKYLFRKEGQNVTLSCEQNLNHDAMYWYRQDPGQGLRLIYYSQIVNDFQKGDIAEGYSVSREKKESFPLTVTSAQKNPTAFYLCASMDRGLTNTGELFFGEGSRLTVL.

V and J are TRBV1 and TRBJ2-2; TRBD2 is the table's D call and was not checked against the DNA. TRBV1 counts as a pseudogene. The CDR3 is 15 residues long. CDR3 coding DNA: TGCACCAGCAGCTGCCTTAGCGGAAACACCGGGGAGCTGTTTTTT. Amino acids: CTSSCLSGNTGELFF.